What follows are 23 T cell receptor beta chains derived from one specimen sequenced in a study of blood T cell repertoires in COVID-19. Using immunoSEQ multiplex PCR, the repertoire was profiled, and TCRdb retains in-frame clones only, with some absent. The data show 110,000 or so clones, 85% seen once. The source material was peripheral blood. These receptors were taken from a human donor in a cohort sampled during active COVID-19.

In DNA form, the CDR3 reads TGTGCCAGCAGCCGCAGGGGCTCCTATAATTCACCCCTCCACTTT. Its translation: CASSRRGSYNSPLHF. The rearrangement uses TRBV6-2 or TRBV6-3 and TRBJ1-6; TRBD1 is a possible D gene (6 bases). This CDR3 region has 15 residues. V gave up 6 bases and J gave up 0 bases, with 9 bases separating them. Per germline, CDR1 MNHEY and CDR2 SVGEGT.

The rearrangement joins TRBV9 to TRBJ2-7; TRBD1 matches at 9 bases. With 4 bases clipped from V and 2 bases from J, the junction kept 7 bases outside the gene matches. CDR1 and CDR2 (germline): SGDLS, YYNGEE. The CDR3 consists of 15 residues. The CDR3 sequence is CASSTGDRETYEQYF. The DNA of the CDR3 is TGTGCCAGCAGCACCGGGGACAGGGAAACCTACGAGCAGTACTTC.

V usage is TRBV7-2 and J usage is TRBJ1-5, with no clear D. V was shortened by 1 base and J by 7 bases, with 14 bases between the two germline ends. The CDR3 consists of 15 residues. CDR1 and CDR2 from the germline V gene are SGHTA and FQGNSA. The chain's CDR3 is CASSLDRASGQPQHF. The CDR3 nucleotides read TGTGCCAGCAGCTTAGATCGGGCCTCGGGGCAGCCCCAGCATTTT.

V gene TRBV28 combines with J gene TRBJ2-1; D gene unclear. V lost 9 bases to trimming and J lost 9 bases, with 12 bases between them. Germline assignment: CDR1 MDHEN and CDR2 SYDVKM. The CDR3 extends over 11 amino acids. The chain's CDR3 is CASLYRTEQFF. Written as DNA, the CDR3 is TGTGCCAGTTTATATAGAACTGAGCAGTTCTTC.

The chain recombines TRBV15 with TRBJ1-1; unclear D gene. Deletions cut 1 base from V and 3 bases from J, with 9 bases between. The CDR3 runs 14 residues. In germline, CDR1 is LNHNV, CDR2 YYDKDF (reference sequence). CDR3: CATSRGRVYTEAFF. The CDR3 bases are TGTGCCACCAGCAGAGGACGGGTTTACACTGAAGCTTTCTTT.

This sequence joins TRBV5-4 and TRBJ2-7; 12 positions agree with TRBD1. Losses at the gene ends were 3 bases for V and 2 bases for J; bases not matched to a gene: 3. CDR3 length: 15 amino acids. Germline CDR1 is SGHNT and CDR2 is YYREEE (reference sequence). CDR3 residues: CASSSGTGGPYEQYF. The CDR3 region has the DNA TGTGCCAGCAGCTCCGGGACAGGGGGCCCCTACGAGCAGTACTTC.

The rearrangement links TRBV10-2 to TRBJ2-5; maybe TRBD1 (5 bases). V lost 2 bases, J lost 5 bases, and 9 bases lay in between. There are 13 residues in the CDR3. CDR1 and CDR2 from the germline V gene are WSHSY and SAAADI. CDR3 protein: CASSENGAETQYF. CDR3 sequence (DNA): TGCGCCAGCAGTGAGAATGGGGCGGAGACCCAGTACTTC.

This sequence joins TRBV6-2 or TRBV6-3 and TRBJ2-3; the match to TRBD2 covers 10 bases. This CDR3 contains 20 residues. CDR1 MNHEY and CDR2 SVGEGT come from the germline V gene. J lost 4 bases, V lost 2 bases, and 18 bases had no gene match. The DNA of the CDR3 is TGTGCCAGCAGTTACCGTCCCGGGACTAGCGCGCTACCGACCGCAGATACGCAGTATTTT. This encodes CASSYRPGTSALPTADTQYF.

This chain links TRBV4-2 with TRBJ1-1, with no clear D. The germline V gene encodes CDR1 LGHNA and CDR2 YNFKEQ. The V gene lost 4 bases and the J gene lost 1 base, with 13 bases spanning the gap. This CDR3 contains 15 residues. CDR3 coding DNA: TGTGCCAGCAGCCCTTATACGGGTGCGAACACTGAAGCTTTCTTT. Its translation is CASSPYTGANTEAFF.

This clone was counted a few times. This chain joins TRBV24-1 and TRBJ1-2; TRBD1 aligns across 7 bases. This CDR3 is 15 amino acids long. The V gene end was trimmed by 2 bases and the J gene end by 0 bases; junction bases not matched to a gene: 2. The germline V gene has CDR1 KGHDR and CDR2 SFDVKD. Here the CDR3 reads CATSDSDRPNYGYTF. The CDR3 region has the DNA TGTGCCACCAGTGATTCGGACAGGCCTAACTATGGCTACACCTTC.

This chain links TRBV15 with TRBJ1-1, with no clear D. Germline lookup yields CDR1 LNHNV and CDR2 YYDKDF (reference sequence). The CDR3 is made up of 13 amino acids. V lost 1 base and J 8 bases, leaving 11 bases between the germline ends. CDR3: CATSRGPGDEAFF. Here the CDR3 DNA reads TGTGCCACCAGCAGAGGGCCGGGTGACGAAGCTTTCTTT.

This chain connects TRBV6-2 or TRBV6-3 to TRBJ1-2; the D is unclear. The germline V and J ends were trimmed by 6 bases and 8 bases, with 16 bases remaining between them. The CDR3 length is 13 residues. Looked up from germline, CDR1 is MNHEY and CDR2 is SVGEGT. The CDR3, as DNA: TGTGCCAGCAGCCCACTCCGAGTAAGAGGCTACACCTTC. Translation gives CASSPLRVRGYTF.

The table lists this clone with a few counts. V and J are TRBV10-1 and TRBJ1-5; 7 bases map to TRBD1. Germline V gives CDR1 WNHNN, CDR2 SYGVQD (reference sequence). The V and J ends lost 5 bases and 1 base, in that order; junction bases with no gene match: 8. This CDR3 has 16 amino acids. The CDR3 DNA reads TGCGCCAGCAGTCCCGACAGGGATCGGAGCAATCAGCCCCAGCATTTT. Translating it yields CASSPDRDRSNQPQHF.

The gene calls are TRBV4-2 and TRBJ2-1; 8 bases map to TRBD2. V lost 1 base and J lost 5; bases outside the gene matches: 7. This CDR3 has 16 amino acids. Germline-derived CDR1 and CDR2 are LGHNA and YNFKEQ. The CDR3 spells CASSQAGISGNNEQFF. DNA of the CDR3: TGTGCCAGCAGCCAAGCCGGAATTAGCGGGAACAATGAGCAGTTCTTC.

The chain links TRBV3-1 (or the pseudogene TRBV3-2) to TRBJ2-5; D gene unclear. The length of the CDR3 is 16 residues. The germline V gene has CDR1 LGHDT and CDR2 YNNKEL (reference sequence). V lost 0 bases to trimming and J lost 5 bases, with 16 bases between them. The CDR3 DNA reads as TGTGCCAGCAGCCAAGATATGGCGGCTCTCGGGGAGACCCAGTACTTC. Translation: CASSQDMAALGETQYF.

The J gene is TRBJ1-1, the V gene TRBV5-1; maybe TRBD1 (5 bases). V was shortened by 5 bases and J by 2 bases, with 13 bases between the two germline ends. The CDR3 contains 14 residues. Per germline, CDR1 SGHRS and CDR2 YFSETQ. The CDR3 spells CASRGDGLNTEAFF. CDR3 nucleotide sequence: TGCGCCAGCAGGGGGGACGGACTAAACACTGAAGCTTTCTTT.

The chain uses TRBV12-3 or TRBV12-4 and TRBJ2-1; no clear D gene. The ends were cut back, 2 bases at V and 8 bases at J, with 4 bases in the middle. CDR3 length: 11 amino acids. CDR3 bases: TGTGCCAGCAGTTTACGGGATGAGCAGTTCTTC. Protein: CASSLRDEQFF.

The DNA for the CDR3 is TGCGCCAGCAGCTTGGTGTTTAGCGGGGGGGCGGTGTACAATGAGCAGTTCTTC. As protein: CASSLVFSGGAVYNEQFF. V usage is TRBV5-1 and J usage is TRBJ2-1; 11 nucleotides line up with TRBD2. The CDR3 covers 18 residues. V trimming: 0 bases; J trimming: 4 bases; junction bases outside the gene matches: 9. Germline V CDR1 and CDR2: SGHRS, YFSETQ.

The rearrangement links TRBV6-5 to TRBJ1-1; no clear D. V lost 8 bases and J lost 2, with 15 bases in between. This CDR3 spans 14 amino acids. The germline V gene encodes CDR1 MNHEY and CDR2 SVGAGI. The CDR3 sequence is CASAPRGINTEAFF. The CDR3 nucleotides are TGTGCCAGCGCCCCCCGAGGGATCAACACTGAAGCTTTCTTT.

This chain links TRBV6-5 with TRBJ1-1; unclear D gene. Germline assignment: CDR1 MNHEY and CDR2 SVGAGI. V lost 2 bases and J lost 1, with 11 bases in between. The CDR3 has 15 amino acids. In nucleotides, the CDR3 is TGTGCCAGCAGTTACAGTGGCAGGAAGAACACTGAAGCTTTCTTT. It translates to CASSYSGRKNTEAFF.

J is TRBJ2-5 and V is TRBV2; possibly TRBD2 for D (6 bases). CDR1 and CDR2 from the germline V gene are SNHLY and FYNNEI. Trimming shortened V by 1 base and J by 2 bases, and 11 bases separated the two germline ends. The CDR3 is 15 residues long. The chain's CDR3 is CASSEGRGPQETQYF. CDR3 nucleotides: TGTGCCAGCAGTGAAGGGCGGGGCCCACAAGAGACCCAGTACTTC.

This chain links TRBV6-5 with TRBJ2-7; D may be TRBD2 (6 bases). CDR1 and CDR2 (germline): MNHEY, SVGAGI. Trimming removed 4 bases from V and 3 bases from J, with 16 bases in between. The CDR3 has 15 amino acids. This CDR3 reads CASSFAGSSLYEQYF. CDR3 DNA sequence: TGTGCCAGCAGTTTCGCCGGGAGCTCACTCTACGAGCAGTACTTC.

The rearrangement links TRBV3-1 (or the pseudogene TRBV3-2) to TRBJ2-7, with TRBD1 as a possible D gene (5 bases). The CDR3 is made up of 13 amino acids. Germline CDR1 and CDR2: LGHDT and YNNKEL (reference sequence). The germline V and J ends were trimmed by 4 bases and 3 bases, with 10 bases remaining between them. CDR3 sequence (DNA): TGTGCCAGCAGCCGACAGCCGAGCTACGAGCAGTACTTC. Translation gives CASSRQPSYEQYF.